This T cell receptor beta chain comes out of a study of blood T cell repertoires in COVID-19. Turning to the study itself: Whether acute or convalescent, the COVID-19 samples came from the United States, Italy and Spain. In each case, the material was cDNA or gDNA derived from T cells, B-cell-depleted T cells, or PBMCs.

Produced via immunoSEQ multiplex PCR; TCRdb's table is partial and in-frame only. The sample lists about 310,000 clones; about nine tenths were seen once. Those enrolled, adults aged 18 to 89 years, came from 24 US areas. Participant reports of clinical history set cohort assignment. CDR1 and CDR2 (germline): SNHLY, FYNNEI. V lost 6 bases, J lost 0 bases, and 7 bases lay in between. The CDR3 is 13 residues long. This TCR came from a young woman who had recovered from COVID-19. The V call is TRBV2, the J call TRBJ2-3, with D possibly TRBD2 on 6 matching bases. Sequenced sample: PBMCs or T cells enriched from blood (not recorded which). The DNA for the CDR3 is TGTGCCAGCAGGGGGACTAGCACAGATACGCAGTATTTT. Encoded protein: CASRGTSTDTQYF.